A selection of T cell receptor beta chains follows, all from one sample in a study of blood T cell repertoires in COVID-19. Here immunoSEQ multiplex PCR was the method, and the copy in TCRdb shows in-frame clones only, minus some. The data hold 250,000 to 300,000 clones, with 65% to 90% observed a single time. Sequenced sample: peripheral blood. Receptor source: an older woman with COVID-19, enrolled during active disease. Both conserved end residues are part of each CDR3. A D gene is named only where the DNA matches it firmly. Clone sizes are given selectively: once, few, many, or a class where the clone is expanded.

V gene,J gene,D gene,clone size,CDR3 DNA,CDR3 protein
TRBV19,TRBJ1-5,-,-,TGTGCCAGTAGCCTTACAGGGATCGGCAATCAGCCCCAGCATTTT,CASSLTGIGNQPQHF
TRBV4-3,TRBJ2-1,-,-,TGCGCCAGCAGCCTCCAAGGGGGGGGACAGGCGTACAATGAGCAGTTCTTC,CASSLQGGGQAYNEQFF
TRBV21-1,TRBJ2-3,-,-,TGTGCCAGCAGCCAGGGCAGGGGGGGCACAGATACGCAGTATTTT,CASSQGRGGTDTQYF
TRBV3-1/TRBV3-2,TRBJ1-2,-,-,TGTGCCAGCACAGCCAGGTATGGCTACACCTTC,CASTARYGYTF
TRBV9,TRBJ1-1,-,-,TGTGCCAGCAGCGTTCTTCAGGGCCGGACTGAAGCTTTCTTT,CASSVLQGRTEAFF
TRBV7-2,TRBJ2-1,-,-,TGTGCCAGCGGCGGTTATGGCTCCTACAATGAGCAGTTCTTC,CASGGYGSYNEQFF
TRBV19,TRBJ2-4,-,-,TGTGCCAGTAACACCGGGACACAAAACATTCAGTACTTC,CASNTGTQNIQYF
TRBV9,TRBJ2-7,-,-,TGTGCCAGCAGCCCCCGGGCGGGGCCAAACTCCTACGAGCAGTACTTC,CASSPRAGPNSYEQYF
TRBV6-5,TRBJ2-5,TRBD1,-,TGTGCCAGCAGACGGACAGGAATGGAGACCCAGTACTTC,CASRRTGMETQYF
TRBV19,TRBJ2-1,TRBD2,-,TGTGCCAGTAGTATTGGGCCTAGCGGGGGGCGGAACAATGAGCAGTTCTTC,CASSIGPSGGRNNEQFF
TRBV5-8,TRBJ1-4,-,-,TGTGCCAGCTTACTCCGAGCAACTAATGAAAAACTGTTTTTT,CASLLRATNEKLFF
TRBV13,TRBJ2-1,-,-,TGTGCCAGCAGCTCCCCACAGAGTATAGCGAGCAAGCAGTTCTTC,CASSSPQSIASKQFF
TRBV2,TRBJ1-5,TRBD1,-,TGTGCCAGCCAAGGAGAGGGGGCCCGGCAGCCCCAGCATTTT,CASQGEGARQPQHF
TRBV2,TRBJ1-2,TRBD1,-,TGTGCCAGCAGTGTTAGGGACAGCAGATATGGCTACACCTTC,CASSVRDSRYGYTF
TRBV27,TRBJ2-2,TRBD2,few,TGTGCCAGCAAATTAAAAGCTGGACTAGCGGGGATAGGGGAGCTGTTTTTT,CASKLKAGLAGIGELFF
TRBV3-1/TRBV3-2,TRBJ1-2,TRBD1,-,TGTGCCAGCAGCCAAGCGACGATTCGACAGGGGACCTATGGCTACACCTTC,CASSQATIRQGTYGYTF
TRBV18,TRBJ1-1,-,-,TGTGCCAGCGCTCCAGGGAACACTGAAGCTTTCTTT,CASAPGNTEAFF
TRBV19,TRBJ1-5,TRBD1,-,TGTGCCAGTAGTACCGGACAGGGGGTTCAGCCCCAGCATTTT,CASSTGQGVQPQHF
TRBV2,TRBJ2-7,-,-,TGTGCCAGCGGGGGCTTACTAGTGTCGGGGGAGCAGTACTTC,CASGGLLVSGEQYF
TRBV2,TRBJ2-7,-,-,TGTGCCAGCAGTGAACAGGGTTCCTCCTACGAGCAGTACTTC,CASSEQGSSYEQYF
TRBV18,TRBJ2-7,-,-,TGTGCCAGCTCACCGGGGCAGGGTGAAAACGAGCAGTACTTC,CASSPGQGENEQYF
TRBV6-5,TRBJ1-4,-,once,TGTGCCAGCAGTTCCACGCGGGTCCCTAGTGAAAAACTGTTTTTT,CASSSTRVPSEKLFF
TRBV6-6,TRBJ2-1,-,-,TGTGCCAGCAGTTACATAACAGTTAATGAGCAGTTCTTC,CASSYITVNEQFF
TRBV12-5,TRBJ1-3,-,-,TGTGCTAGTGGTTTGTCGGGGGGCTCTGGAAACACCATATATTTT,CASGLSGGSGNTIYF
TRBV12-3/TRBV12-4,TRBJ1-1,-,once,TGTGCCAGCAGTTCCCCCGGGAGGACTGAAGCTTTCTTT,CASSSPGRTEAFF
TRBV19,TRBJ1-6,-,-,TGTGCCAGTACCGATACGAGGACAGTCTATAATTCACCCCTCCACTTT,CASTDTRTVYNSPLHF
TRBV5-6,TRBJ1-2,TRBD1,-,TGTGCCAGCAGCAACGGACAGGGCGGAAGATCCTATGGCTACACCTTC,CASSNGQGGRSYGYTF
TRBV27,TRBJ1-2,-,-,TGTGCCAGCAGTTTATCGATCGAGGGTGGCTACACCTTC,CASSLSIEGGYTF
TRBV2,TRBJ1-1,-,-,TGTGCCAGCAGTGAAAGAGAGGGCACTGAAGCTTTCTTT,CASSEREGTEAFF
TRBV7-2,TRBJ1-2,-,-,TGTGCCAGCAGCTTAGGAGGTACAGGAATTTATGGCTACACCTTC,CASSLGGTGIYGYTF
TRBV10-3,TRBJ1-4,TRBD1,-,TGTGCCATCAGCCACGGGACAGGGGATGAAAAACTGTTTTTT,CAISHGTGDEKLFF
TRBV7-8,TRBJ1-2,TRBD1,-,TGTGCCAGCAGCTTAGGACGACAGGGCGACTATGGCTACACCTTC,CASSLGRQGDYGYTF
TRBV24-1,TRBJ2-1,TRBD1,many,TGTGCCACCAGTGAACAGGGGATTGGTTACAATGAGCAGTTCTTC,CATSEQGIGYNEQFF
TRBV28,TRBJ1-2,-,-,TGTGCCAGCAGTACAACTATTGGGGAGGCAGCGCCACTAAACGGGTTTGGTAACTATGGCTACACCTTC,CASSTTIGEAAPLNGFGNYGYTF
TRBV19,TRBJ2-7,TRBD1,-,TGTGCCAGAGGGACAGGGGCTTTCTACGAGCAGTACTTC,CARGTGAFYEQYF
TRBV28,TRBJ1-1,-,-,TGTGCCAGCAGTTCCGGACAGACTAACACTGAAGCTTTCTTT,CASSSGQTNTEAFF
TRBV18,TRBJ2-2,-,-,TGTGCCAGCTCACCGCAGGGCGCGGCGGCCGGGGAGCTGTTTTTT,CASSPQGAAAGELFF
TRBV6-1,TRBJ1-6,TRBD1,-,TGTGCCAGCAGTGAAGCTTATGAGGGACAGGGCCACTTT,CASSEAYEGQGHF
TRBV5-1,TRBJ2-6,-,-,TGCGCCAGCAGACTACAGGGCTCTGGGGCCAACGTCCTGACTTTC,CASRLQGSGANVLTF
TRBV9,TRBJ2-2,TRBD2,-,TGTGCCAGCAGCCCACACGGGACTAGCGGGGGGAAGACCGGGGAGCTGTTTTTT,CASSPHGTSGGKTGELFF
TRBV30,TRBJ2-1,-,-,TGTGCCTGGAGTGCTGGGGGGGCCTTCCCCTACAATGAGCAGTTCTTC,CAWSAGGAFPYNEQFF
TRBV29-1,TRBJ2-7,TRBD1,-,TGCAGCGGACAGGGAAGCTCCTACGAGCAGTACTTC,CSGQGSSYEQYF
TRBV19,TRBJ1-6,-,-,TGTGCCAGTAGTATAAATGGAGATTCACCCCTCCACTTT,CASSINGDSPLHF
TRBV27,TRBJ2-7,TRBD1,-,TGTGCCAGCAGTTTAAGGGGACAGGGGGCTTACGAGCAGTACTTC,CASSLRGQGAYEQYF
TRBV4-1,TRBJ2-4,TRBD1,once,TGCGCCAGCAGCCAAGATTCGGGACAGGGGAAAGTAGCCAAAAACATTCAGTACTTC,CASSQDSGQGKVAKNIQYF
TRBV5-1,TRBJ1-1,TRBD1,-,TGCGCCAGCAGCTTCGACAGGGACAACACTGAAGCTTTCTTT,CASSFDRDNTEAFF
TRBV19,TRBJ1-2,-,-,TGTGCCAGTAGTCTCCCTGGCGGGGACTATGGCTACACCTTC,CASSLPGGDYGYTF
TRBV7-8,TRBJ1-1,TRBD1,-,TGTGCCAGCAGCATGGGACAGGGTTTTTTGAACACTGAAGCTTTCTTT,CASSMGQGFLNTEAFF
TRBV27,TRBJ1-1,-,-,TGTGCCAGCAGTCGGATCGGTGGAGGCACTGAAGCTTTCTTT,CASSRIGGGTEAFF
TRBV7-9,TRBJ1-2,-,few,TGTGCCAGCAGCTTCCCCGCCGGGGAGGGCTACACCTTC,CASSFPAGEGYTF
TRBV4-3,TRBJ1-1,-,-,TGCGCCAGCAGCCAAGAAGTCTCGTTTGGGGGGGAAGCTTTCTTT,CASSQEVSFGGEAFF